This T cell receptor beta chain was documented in a study of cytomegalovirus exposure and HLA in healthy donors. Regarding the study as a whole: Analyzed later, association rates of TCRs varied across HLA loci, with DRB1 most and HLA-C fewest. There were a few CMV-associated chains whose specificity for CMV antigens was confirmed in vitro.

A multiplex PCR was run with 60 Vbeta primers and 13 Jbeta primers. The data were produced by immunoSEQ multiplex PCR, yet TCRdb's version contains in-frame clones alone and is incomplete. This repertoire shows some 150,000 clones, 60% to 85% found once; its top ten account for around 7.1%. CDR3 length: 16 residues. Per germline, CDR1 ENHRY and CDR2 SYGVKD. V trimming: 3 bases; J trimming: 7 bases; junction bases outside the gene matches: 11. Worth noting for this clone: The target antigen is unknown.

The receptor was derived from a middle-aged woman in good health and CMV-seropositive. The rearrangement links TRBV10-3 to TRBJ1-4; 7 nucleotides line up with TRBD1. Sequencing was performed on PBMCs. The CDR3 protein is CAISDSPPTGSEKLFF. The CDR3 nucleotides read TGTGCCATCAGTGACTCCCCCCCGACAGGGTCTGAAAAACTGTTTTTT.